The entry that follows covers one TCR beta chain sequence. Its antigen specificity is not known. Base qualities are not recorded, but no much larger clone differs from it by a single base. This sample is part of a study of tumor-infiltrating lymphocytes in oesophageal squamous cell carcinoma (dated by TCRdb to the mid-2010s). The library was generated by PCR. The sequencer listed for this sample is Illumina HiSeq 2000. TCRdb cleaned the public reads at Q25 with fastp, built clones with MiXCR and kept in-frame beta chains. Each CDR3 protein gets just one entry, which takes the most common genes and DNA from the rows behind it. Within this sample are about 15,000 distinct CDR3 sequences, with roughly 55% of them counted one time only. Together, the top ten hold around 18% of the sample. The CDR3 covers 13 residues, taking in both the cysteine and the phenylalanine. Left in the record is the CDR3 DNA by itself, 39 bases read in frame from the first base. The trim is 2 bases for V and 5 bases for J, with a gap of 10 bases between the germline ends. CDR1 and CDR2, looked up from the germline V gene, are SGHDT and YYEEEE.

Recombination connected TRBV5-6 to TRBJ2-5; possibly the D gene is TRBD1, per 5 matching bases. This sequence was found in a male donor with esophageal squamous cell carcinoma. Specimen: esophageal tumor tissue. The DNA sequence is as follows: TGTGCCAGCAGCTTACGAGCAGGGGAGACCCAGTACTTC. Its product reads: CASSLRAGETQYF.